Listed below are T cell receptor beta chains from one sample, sequenced in a study of breast tumors, draining lymph nodes, adjacent tissues. TCRdb re-analysed the multiplex PCR reads in MiXCR, keeping a single row per CDR3 protein. Of 50,000 to 55,000 distinct CDR3 sequences in the sample, roughly two fifths were seen once. The sample taken for sequencing was breast tumor tissue. Source of these receptors: a female donor with breast cancer. Some clones in this sample may be carry-over from other donors' samples. CDR3s include the opening cysteine and the closing phenylalanine or tryptophan. Each record gives: CDR3 length, D gene, J gene, clone size, V gene, CDR3 DNA, CDR3 protein. A D gene is named only where the DNA matches it firmly. Clone size is shown for a subset of rows, as once, few, many or a class of expanded clone.

>14|NA|TRBJ1-2|medium-sized|TRBV5-6
TGTGCCAGCAGCCCAGGGACTCCGAGCTATGGCTACACCTTC
CASSPGTPSYGYTF
>14|NA|TRBJ2-3|many|TRBV6-2/TRBV6-3
TGTGCCAGCAGTTACAGGGACAGCACAGATACGCAGTATTTT
CASSYRDSTDTQYF
>15|NA|TRBJ2-5|many|TRBV3-1
TGTGCCAGCAGCCAAGGGAGGGCTCACCAAGAGACCCAGTACTTC
CASSQGRAHQETQYF
>16|NA|TRBJ1-1|few|TRBV4-3
TGCGCCAGCAGCCAAGTCTATCGGGGGCGGGCCACTGAAGCTTTCTTT
CASSQVYRGRATEAFF
>15|NA|TRBJ1-4|many|TRBV5-4
TGTGCCAGCAGCTTTACACAGGGAGGGCGTGAAAAACTGTTTTTT
CASSFTQGGREKLFF
>15|TRBD2|TRBJ2-7|many|TRBV7-2
TGTGCCAGCAGCCCTCGGGGGGGACGGTTCTACGAGCAGTACTTC
CASSPRGGRFYEQYF
>15|TRBD1|TRBJ2-5|many|TRBV5-1
TGCGCCAGCAGCTGGGTACAGGGGTCGAAAGAGACCCAGTACTTC
CASSWVQGSKETQYF
>13|NA|TRBJ1-2|NA|TRBV15
TGTGCCACCAGCAGGGACTCGTACTATGGCTACACCTTC
CATSRDSYYGYTF
>16|TRBD2|TRBJ2-7|many|TRBV6-2/TRBV6-3
TGTGCCAGCAGTTATCCGGGAGCGGGGATACTCTACGAGCAGTACTTC
CASSYPGAGILYEQYF
>17|TRBD2|TRBJ2-1|many|TRBV4-3
TGCGCCAGCAGCCAAGATCAACTAGCGGGAGGGTACAATGAGCAGTTCTTC
CASSQDQLAGGYNEQFF
>17|TRBD2|TRBJ2-1|NA|TRBV10-3
TGTGCCATCAGTGAGTCGGGGCGGACTAGCGGGAGCAATGAGCAGTTCTTC
CAISESGRTSGSNEQFF
>15|TRBD2|TRBJ2-3|many|TRBV19
TGTGCCAGTAGTACCGGACTAGCGGGAGGGGGTACGCAGTATTTT
CASSTGLAGGGTQYF
>16|TRBD2|TRBJ2-1|once|TRBV5-6
TGTGCCAGCAGCTTGGAGGTGGCGGGGGTAGAGCATGAGCAGTTCTTC
CASSLEVAGVEHEQFF
>15|TRBD2|TRBJ2-7|many|TRBV3-1
TGTGCCAGCAGCCTCCCAGGAGGGAGGGCCGGGGAGCAGTACTTC
CASSLPGGRAGEQYF
>15|TRBD2|TRBJ2-2|many|TRBV7-2
TGTGCCAGCAGTCCCCTTCGGCGGGAGGCCGGGGAGCTGTTTTTT
CASSPLRREAGELFF
>14|NA|TRBJ2-7|NA|TRBV24-1
TGTGCCAGCAGTGAGGGCGGGACTCTATACGAGCAGTACTTC
CASSEGGTLYEQYF
>17|NA|TRBJ2-6|many|TRBV6-9
TGTGCCAGACTATATGGTGCCCCACACTCTGGGGCCAACGTCCTGACTTTC
CARLYGAPHSGANVLTF
>12|NA|TRBJ1-2|many|TRBV30
TGTGCCTGGACCGCAACTGGTTGGGGCTACACCTTC
CAWTATGWGYTF
>14|TRBD1|TRBJ1-1|many|TRBV15
TGTGCCACCAGGAAACAGGGGGGGAACACTGAAGCTTTCTTT
CATRKQGGNTEAFF
>13|NA|TRBJ2-3|NA|TRBV3-1
TGTGCCAGCAGCTTAGAACGGGTAGATACGCAGTATTTT
CASSLERVDTQYF
>15|NA|TRBJ1-4|NA|TRBV27
TGTGCCAGCAGTTCGACGCCCGAACCAACGAGAAAACTGTTTTTT
CASSSTPEPTRKLFF
>14|TRBD1|TRBJ1-2|many|TRBV6-1
TGTGCCAGCAGGAACAGGGGAGTGGGCTATGGCTACACCTTC
CASRNRGVGYGYTF
>19|NA|TRBJ2-1|NA|TRBV5-6
NA
CASSFYICSATKGREGQFF
>18|NA|TRBJ1-5|NA|TRBV7-3
TGTGCCAGCAGCTTACGCCCCCGGGACATGTCAGCTGGTGGGCCCCAGCATTTT
CASSLRPRDMSAGGPQHF
>13|NA|TRBJ1-2|many|TRBV30
TGTGCCTCTAACTCGATAGGGAACTATGGCTACACCTTC
CASNSIGNYGYTF
>16|NA|TRBJ2-1|many|TRBV7-6
TGTGCCAGCAGCTTAATGGCGGGTTTGGGGAACAATGAGCAGTTCTTC
CASSLMAGLGNNEQFF
>15|TRBD1|TRBJ2-1|many|TRBV20-1
TGCAGTGCTAGATCCCGAGGACAGGGGATCAATGAGCAGTTCTTC
CSARSRGQGINEQFF
>12|NA|TRBJ1-2|many|TRBV7-9
TGTGCCAGCAGCTTAGGCACATATGGCTACACCTTC
CASSLGTYGYTF
>11|TRBD2|TRBJ2-5|NA|TRBV29-1
TGCAGCGTTGGACTAGCGGGGGCCCAGTACTTC
CSVGLAGAQYF
>14|TRBD2|TRBJ2-5|once|TRBV7-9
TGTGCCAGCAGCAGGACTAGCGGGAGAGAGACCCAGTACTTC
CASSRTSGRETQYF
>19|TRBD1|TRBJ2-3|once|TRBV11-3
TGTGCCAGCAGCAATCCACTGGACAGGGGGAGGTTGAACACTGATACGCAGTATTTT
CASSNPLDRGRLNTDTQYF
>14|NA|TRBJ1-2|many|TRBV28
TGTGCCAGCAGGAGTGGAGTTCTCAACTATGGCTACACCTTC
CASRSGVLNYGYTF
>16|TRBD2|TRBJ2-1|many|TRBV20-1
TGCAGTGCTAGAGATCTTCGGACGGGACTATACAATGAGCAGTTCTTC
CSARDLRTGLYNEQFF
>14|NA|TRBJ2-5|many|TRBV11-2
TGTGCCAGCAGCCTCCGGACAATTCAAGAGACCCAGTACTTC
CASSLRTIQETQYF
>13|NA|TRBJ2-1|medium-sized|TRBV2
TGTGCCAGCAGTGAGCGTGGGGGCAATGAGCAGTTCTTC
CASSERGGNEQFF
>14|TRBD1|TRBJ2-7|many|TRBV7-9
TGTGCCAGCAGCTTAACCGGGACAGGGGAAGAGCAGTACTTC
CASSLTGTGEEQYF
>13|NA|TRBJ2-5|many|TRBV14
TGTGCCAGCAGCCGAAGTACAGTGGAGACCCAGTACTTC
CASSRSTVETQYF
>14|TRBD1|TRBJ1-6|NA|TRBV9
TGTGCCAGCAGCATCCTGGACAGGGGCTCACCCCTCCACTTT
CASSILDRGSPLHF
>13|NA|TRBJ1-6|NA|TRBV12-3/TRBV12-4
TGTGCCAGCAGTTTATATGGGGAGTCACCCCTCCACTTT
CASSLYGESPLHF
>15|NA|TRBJ2-4|many|TRBV29-1
TGCAGCGTTGTAGATCCGGGAGTAGCCAAAAACATTCAGTACTTC
CSVVDPGVAKNIQYF
>15|NA|TRBJ1-2|NA|TRBV11-3
TGTGCCAGCAGCCAAGAACAGACGACAGGTCGGGGCTACACCTTC
CASSQEQTTGRGYTF
>14|NA|TRBJ2-7|many|TRBV4-3
TGCGCCAGCAGCCAAGACCCGAGCTCCTACGAGCAGTACTTC
CASSQDPSSYEQYF
>13|NA|TRBJ2-3|many|TRBV19
TGTGCCAGTAGTTCGACGGACACAGATACGCAGTATTTT
CASSSTDTDTQYF
>13|NA|TRBJ2-5|many|TRBV7-2
TGTGCCAGCAGCCGTAGCGGACAAGAGACCCAGTACTTC
CASSRSGQETQYF
>17|NA|TRBJ1-2|once|TRBV9
TGTGCCAGCAGCGGTGGGACTAGCGGTTTAATATTGACGGGCTACACCTTC
CASSGGTSGLILTGYTF
>12|TRBD1|TRBJ2-5|NA|TRBV20-1
TGCAGTGCTAGGACCCAGGGGGACAACCAGTACTTC
CSARTQGDNQYF
>15|TRBD1|TRBJ1-3|NA|TRBV5-1
TGCGCCAGCAGTTTGGGACAGGGACAGGGGTACACCATATATTTT
CASSLGQGQGYTIYF
>14|TRBD1|TRBJ1-1|NA|TRBV28
TGTGCCAGCAGCCCTAGTCCAGGGGGAACTGAAGCTTTCTTT
CASSPSPGGTEAFF
>19|TRBD2|TRBJ2-3|many|TRBV4-2
TGTGCCAGCAGCCAAGTTGGTGGACTAGCGGGAGTCGGCACAGATACGCAGTATTTT
CASSQVGGLAGVGTDTQYF
>16|NA|TRBJ2-3|many|TRBV6-4
TGTGCCATCGTATCCCTCGAGGGCGGGAGCACAGATACGCAGTATTTT
CAIVSLEGGSTDTQYF
>15|TRBD2|TRBJ2-5|many|TRBV6-2/TRBV6-3
TGTGCCAGCAGTTACGGACTAGGGGACCGGGAGACCCAGTACTTC
CASSYGLGDRETQYF
>13|TRBD2|TRBJ2-7|NA|TRBV27
TGTGCCAGCAGTCCGGGAGGGGGGTACGAGCAGTACTTC
CASSPGGGYEQYF